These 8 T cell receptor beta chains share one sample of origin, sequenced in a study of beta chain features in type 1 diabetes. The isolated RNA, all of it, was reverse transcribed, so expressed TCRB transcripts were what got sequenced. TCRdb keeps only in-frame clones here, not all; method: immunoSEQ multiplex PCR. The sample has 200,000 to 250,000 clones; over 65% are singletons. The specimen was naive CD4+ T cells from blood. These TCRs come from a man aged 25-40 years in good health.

CDR3 DNA: TGTGCCAGCTCACCCAGGGCTGGACGAACCGGGGAGCTGTTTTTT. Amino acids: CASSPRAGRTGELFF. The chain links TRBV18 to TRBJ2-2; possible D gene TRBD1, 5 bases. CDR1 KGHSH and CDR2 LQKENI come from the germline V gene. V lost 3 bases and J 5 bases, leaving 13 bases between the germline ends. This CDR3 has 15 residues.

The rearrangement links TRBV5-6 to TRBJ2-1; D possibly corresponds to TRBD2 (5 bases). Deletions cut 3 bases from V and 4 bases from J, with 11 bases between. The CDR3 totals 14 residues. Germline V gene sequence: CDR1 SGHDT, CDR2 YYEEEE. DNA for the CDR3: TGTGCCAGCAGCTCTTTAGCGAGATACAATGAGCAGTTCTTC. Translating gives CASSSLARYNEQFF.

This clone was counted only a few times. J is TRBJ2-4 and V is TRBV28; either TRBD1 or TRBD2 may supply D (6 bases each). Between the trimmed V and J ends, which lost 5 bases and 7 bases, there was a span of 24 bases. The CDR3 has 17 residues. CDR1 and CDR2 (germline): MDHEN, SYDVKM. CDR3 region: CASSPLGGGQTRNIQYF. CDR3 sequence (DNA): TGTGCCAGCAGTCCCCTCGGAGGGGGTCAGACGCGTAACATTCAGTACTTC.

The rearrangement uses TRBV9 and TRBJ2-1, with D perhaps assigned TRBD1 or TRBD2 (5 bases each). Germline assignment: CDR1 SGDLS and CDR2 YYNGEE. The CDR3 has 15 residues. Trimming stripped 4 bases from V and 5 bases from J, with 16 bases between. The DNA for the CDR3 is TGTGCCAGCAGCCCTGGACTTAGGGGAGACAATGAGCAGTTCTTC. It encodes CASSPGLRGDNEQFF.

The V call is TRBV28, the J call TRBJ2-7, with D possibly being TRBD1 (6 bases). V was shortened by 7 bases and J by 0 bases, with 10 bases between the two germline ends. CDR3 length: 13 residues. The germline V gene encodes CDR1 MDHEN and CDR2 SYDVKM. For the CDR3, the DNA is TGTGCCAGCACCCTAGGGGGCTCCTACGAGCAGTACTTC. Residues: CASTLGGSYEQYF.

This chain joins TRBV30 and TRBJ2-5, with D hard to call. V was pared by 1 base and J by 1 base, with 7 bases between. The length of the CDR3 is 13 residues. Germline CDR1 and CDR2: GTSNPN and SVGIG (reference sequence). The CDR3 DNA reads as TGTGCCTGGAGTGCGTCTTTCCAAGAGACCCAGTACTTC. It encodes CAWSASFQETQYF.

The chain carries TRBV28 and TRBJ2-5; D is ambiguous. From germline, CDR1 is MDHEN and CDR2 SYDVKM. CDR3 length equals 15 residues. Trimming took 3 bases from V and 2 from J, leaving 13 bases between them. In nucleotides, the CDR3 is TGTGCCAGCAGTTTTATACGGCTCCTACAAGAGACCCAGTACTTC. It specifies CASSFIRLLQETQYF.

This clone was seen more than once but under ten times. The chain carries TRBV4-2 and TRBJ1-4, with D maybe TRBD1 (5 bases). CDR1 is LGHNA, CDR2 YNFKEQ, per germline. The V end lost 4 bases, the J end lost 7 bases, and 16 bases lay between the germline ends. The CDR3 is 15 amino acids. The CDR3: CASSRRTGRGEKLFF. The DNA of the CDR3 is TGTGCCAGCAGCCGGAGGACGGGGAGGGGTGAAAAACTGTTTTTT.